This T cell receptor (beta chain) was observed in a study of T cell responses to AZD1222 COVID-19 vaccine. This CDR3 spans 16 amino acids. CDR1 is SGHRS, CDR2 YFSETQ, per germline. The V gene lost 0 bases and the J gene lost 5 bases, with 12 bases spanning the gap. General study findings and limits: The sample set comprised mostly white British donors with more females, and clonal diversity was possibly underestimated. Of spike-specific TCRs, nearly half reportedly target regions left unmutated in variants. The breadth and depth of Spike-specific TCRs increased once two AZD1222 doses had been given.

This table comes from immunoSEQ multiplex PCR, and its TCRdb copy is limited to in-frame clones, with some not included. The sample has fewer than 120,000 clones, just under 95% seen once. Pooled in the analysis were second doses at about 4 or about 12 weeks. In regard to this clone: Its antigen is currently unknown.

The sequenced sample was peripheral blood, obtained 28 days after the second AZD1222 dose. The receptor comes from an adult who received the AZD1222 COVID-19 vaccine. V usage is TRBV5-1 and J usage is TRBJ1-6; D is ambiguous. The CDR3 protein is CASSLAGPENNSPLHF. As DNA, the CDR3 is TGCGCCAGCAGCTTGGCCGGGCCAGAAAATAATTCACCCCTCCACTTT. Full variable domain (remainder filled in from reference TRBV5-1 and TRBJ1-6): KAGVTQTPRYLIKTRGQQVTLSCSPISGHRSVSWYQQTPGQGLQFLFEYFSETQRNKGNFPGRFSGRQFSNSRSEMNVSTLELGDSALYLCASSLAGPENNSPLHFGNGTRLTVT.